Sequencing of this T cell receptor (beta chain) was carried out in a study of blood T cell repertoires in COVID-19. Sequencing used immunoSEQ multiplex PCR; TCRdb keeps in-frame clones, though not all of them. The sample includes 360,000 or so clones, 85% to 90% of them seen just once. The germline V gene encodes CDR1 MDHEN and CDR2 SYDVKM. The CDR3 consists of 19 residues. V shed 1 base and J shed 3 bases, with 22 bases lying between them. Specimen: peripheral blood. This receptor was identified in a man younger than 35 with active or convalescent COVID-19. The chain carries TRBV28 and TRBJ1-5; D remains ambiguous. As DNA, the CDR3 is TGTGCCAGCAGTTTATCTTGGCGGGGAACCCGCGAATACAATCAGCCCCAGCATTTT. This sequence encodes CASSLSWRGTREYNQPQHF.